The 24 T cell receptor beta chains presented below share a single source sample, sequenced in a study of shared clonotypes between healthy human individuals. TCRdb's table, derived via immunoSEQ multiplex PCR, lists solely in-frame clones and lacks some. The sample lists roughly 1 million clones, under 80% occurring once. The specimen sequenced was memory CD4+ T cells sorted from blood. Specified subset: CD45RA-negative fraction. The source is a man between 18 and 35 years old in good health.

V usage is TRBV2 and J usage is TRBJ1-2; the D gene is possibly TRBD1 (6 bases). V was clipped by 6 bases and J by 4 bases, with 12 bases between them. This CDR3 spans 13 amino acids. The V gene's germline CDR1 is SNHLY and CDR2 FYNNEI. The CDR3 reads CASSRRGSYGYTF. The CDR3 nucleotides are TGTGCCAGCAGCCGAAGGGGGTCCTATGGCTACACCTTC.

This rearrangement joins TRBV7-2 to TRBJ2-5; possibly TRBD1 for D (5 bases). The V gene lost 4 bases and the J gene lost 5 bases, with 11 bases spanning the gap. This CDR3 is 13 amino acids long. CDR1 is SGHTA and CDR2 is FQGNSA in the germline V gene. The DNA for the CDR3 is TGTGCCAGCAGCTCCAGGGTCGGGGAGACCCAGTACTTC. Residues: CASSSRVGETQYF. The entire variable domain, with the rest obtained from reference TRBV7-2 and TRBJ2-5, is as follows: GAGVSQSPSNKVTEKGKDVELRCDPISGHTALYWYRQSLGQGLEFLIYFQGNSAPDKSGLPSDRFSAERTGGSVSTLTIQRTQQEDSAVYLCASSSRVGETQYFGPGTRLLVL.

The chain has TRBV4-1 and TRBJ2-1; 13 bases align to TRBD2. The CDR3 contains 17 residues. V shed 0 bases, J shed 8 bases, and the junction held 7 bases outside the gene matches. CDR1 is MGHRA and CDR2 is YSYEKL in the germline V gene. CDR3 nucleotides: TGCGCCAGCAGCCAAGATCCAGGGACTAGCGGGACCGATGAGCAGTTCTTC. Protein product: CASSQDPGTSGTDEQFF.

In this sample, this clone turned up once. The J gene is TRBJ1-3, the V gene TRBV6-5; no firm D call. Trimming took 2 bases from V and 0 from J, leaving 8 bases between them. CDR3 length: 15 amino acids. Germline V gene lookup returns CDR1 MNHEY and CDR2 SVGAGI. DNA of the CDR3: TGTGCCAGCAGTTACGAGGCCGGCTCTGGAAACACCATATATTTT. This codes for CASSYEAGSGNTIYF.

The V call is TRBV7-2, the J call TRBJ2-7; TRBD2 might be the D (6 bases). The germline gives CDR1 SGHTA, CDR2 FQGNSA. The CDR3 consists of 15 residues. Trimming cost V 1 base and J 2 bases, with 12 bases left between them. The CDR3 DNA reads TGTGCCAGCAGCTTAGGAGGCGGGGCTACCTACGAGCAGTACTTC. Residues: CASSLGGGATYEQYF.

The J gene is TRBJ1-6, the V gene TRBV2; possible D gene TRBD1, 6 bases. Trimming removed 7 bases from V and 7 bases from J, with 14 bases in between. The CDR3 covers 14 residues. Germline CDR1 reads SNHLY; CDR2 reads FYNNEI. CDR3 region: CASTLTGPNSPLHF. CDR3 bases: TGTGCCAGCACTTTGACAGGCCCAAATTCACCCCTCCACTTT.

The chain recombines TRBV27 with TRBJ1-2; D is uncertain. This CDR3 has 13 residues. Trimming stripped 2 bases from V and 4 bases from J, with 8 bases between. Germline lookup yields CDR1 MNHEY and CDR2 SMNVEV (reference sequence). The CDR3 DNA is TGTGCCAGCAGTTTACTCCCCGGCTATGGCTACACCTTC. Its protein is CASSLLPGYGYTF.

This chain links TRBV27 with TRBJ2-2; D is undetermined. Looked up from germline, CDR1 is MNHEY and CDR2 is SMNVEV (reference sequence). V was clipped by 7 bases and J by 0 bases, with 18 bases between them. The CDR3 extends over 17 amino acids. The CDR3 sequence is CASNRVWGRPNTGELFF. The CDR3 coding sequence is TGTGCCAGCAACCGGGTTTGGGGTAGGCCGAACACCGGGGAGCTGTTTTTT.

The V gene is TRBV30, the J gene TRBJ2-1; D not certain. V dropped 4 bases and J dropped 7 bases, with 20 bases sitting between them. Germline V gene lookup returns CDR1 GTSNPN and CDR2 SVGIG (reference sequence). The CDR3 runs 15 residues. The CDR3 protein is CAWTEAGPYRNEQFF. The DNA of the CDR3 is TGTGCCTGGACAGAGGCCGGGCCATATAGGAATGAGCAGTTCTTC.

This clone was seen only a few times. The chain couples TRBV5-1 to TRBJ2-7, with 7 bases matching TRBD1. Germline V gene sequence: CDR1 SGHRS, CDR2 YFSETQ. Losses at the gene ends were 5 bases for V and 2 bases for J; bases not matched to a gene: 10. This CDR3 spans 15 amino acids. The CDR3 loop reads CASRLEDRDTYEQYF. The CDR3 DNA reads TGCGCCAGCAGACTGGAAGACAGGGACACCTACGAGCAGTACTTC.

The chain recombines TRBV15 with TRBJ2-3, with TRBD2 matching over 9 bases. V lost 0 bases, J lost 4 bases, and 11 bases stayed unmatched. The CDR3 runs 18 residues. Germline CDR1 reads LNHNV; CDR2 reads YYDKDF (reference sequence). The CDR3 loop reads CATSRDPLAGKYADTQYF. As DNA, the CDR3 is TGTGCCACCAGCAGAGATCCCCTAGCGGGAAAGTACGCAGATACGCAGTATTTT. Supplemented by reference TRBV15 and TRBJ2-3, the full variable domain reads DAMVIQNPRYQVTQFGKPVTLSCSQTLNHNVMYWYQQKSSQAPKLLFHYYDKDFNNEADTPDNFQSRRPNTSFCFLDIRSPGLGDTAMYLCATSRDPLAGKYADTQYFGPGTRLTVL.

The chain couples TRBV9 to TRBJ1-4; 7 bases map to TRBD1. The CDR3 consists of 13 residues. The germline gives CDR1 SGDLS, CDR2 YYNGEE. Losses at the gene ends were 0 bases for V and 10 bases for J; bases not matched to a gene: 3. The CDR3 loop reads CASSVARGGKLFF. The CDR3 bases are TGTGCCAGCAGCGTAGCCAGGGGGGGAAAACTGTTTTTT.

The rearrangement links TRBV14 to TRBJ2-1; D is undetermined. Germline-derived CDR1 and CDR2 are SGHDN and FVKESK. The CDR3 totals 15 residues. Trimming cost V 3 bases and J 2 bases, with 11 bases left between them. CDR3 in amino acids: CASSQAGKAYNEQFF. The CDR3 nucleotides read TGTGCCAGCAGCCAGGCCGGCAAGGCCTACAATGAGCAGTTCTTC.

This sequence joins TRBV4-1 and TRBJ1-2; D is perhaps TRBD1 (6 bases). Germline V gene lookup returns CDR1 MGHRA and CDR2 YSYEKL. V lost 2 bases and J 0 bases, leaving 10 bases between the germline ends. The CDR3 is made up of 15 amino acids. The CDR3 DNA is TGCGCCAGCAGCCAACTCGACAGGCCTAACTATGGCTACACCTTC. Amino acid sequence: CASSQLDRPNYGYTF.

V is TRBV5-1 and J is TRBJ2-3; possible D gene TRBD2, 7 bases. The CDR3 spans 15 residues. The germline V gene encodes CDR1 SGHRS and CDR2 YFSETQ. Trimming stripped 3 bases from V and 4 bases from J, with 15 bases between. The DNA for the CDR3 is TGCGCCAGCAGCTCGAGCTGGGGGGGGCCAGATACGCAGTATTTT. Translation gives CASSSSWGGPDTQYF.

The chain carries TRBV5-1 and TRBJ1-2; the D is unclear. The V end lost 2 bases, the J end lost 2 bases, and 7 bases lay between the germline ends. Germline CDR1 is SGHRS and CDR2 is YFSETQ. The CDR3 is 13 amino acids. The chain's CDR3 is CASSLVENYGYTF. CDR3 bases: TGCGCCAGCAGCTTAGTAGAAAACTATGGCTACACCTTC.

This chain uses TRBV11-3 with TRBJ2-1; D unclear. The CDR3 has 15 residues. The germline gives CDR1 SGHNT, CDR2 YENEEA. Trimming took off 1 base at V and 4 bases at J, with 11 bases between the two ends. The CDR3 region is CASSLGTGLYNEQFF. In DNA, the CDR3 is TGTGCCAGCAGCTTAGGGACGGGTTTATACAATGAGCAGTTCTTC.

The V and J genes are TRBV5-1 and TRBJ1-3; no clear D gene. The V gene lost 1 base and the J gene lost 3 bases, with 11 bases spanning the gap. The CDR3 is made up of 15 amino acids. Germline CDR1 SGHRS, CDR2 YFSETQ. DNA of the CDR3: TGCGCCAGCAGCTTGCGTGCGGACCGTGGAAACACCATATATTTT. Translation: CASSLRADRGNTIYF.

The chain uses TRBV5-6 and TRBJ1-1, with 8 nucleotides matching TRBD1. From germline, CDR1 is SGHDT and CDR2 YYEEEE. The CDR3 is 18 amino acids. V shed 4 bases, J shed 5 bases, and the junction held 19 bases outside the gene matches. The CDR3 spells CASSPRVGQGASRTEAFF. The CDR3 nucleotides read TGTGCCAGCAGCCCAAGGGTCGGGCAGGGGGCTTCGAGGACTGAAGCTTTCTTT. Looking up the rest from reference TRBV5-6 and TRBJ1-1 gives the full variable domain: DAGVTQSPTHLIKTRGQQVTLRCSPKSGHDTVSWYQQALGQGPQFIFQYYEEEERQRGNFPDRFSGHQFPNYSSELNVNALLLGDSALYLCASSPRVGQGASRTEAFFGQGTRLTVV.

V and J are TRBV5-6 and TRBJ2-1; 9 nucleotides agree with TRBD2. V gave up 2 bases and J gave up 5 bases; unmatched junction bases: 11. This CDR3 region has 17 residues. Germline CDR1 reads SGHDT; CDR2 reads YYEEEE. This CDR3 reads CASSLSLAGIINNEQFF. CDR3 in DNA: TGTGCCAGCAGCTTATCTCTAGCGGGAATAATTAACAATGAGCAGTTCTTC.

The rearrangement joins TRBV10-2 to TRBJ2-7; 7 nucleotides align to TRBD2. Unmatched junction bases numbered 17, after V lost 6 bases and J lost 6 bases. This CDR3 spans 16 amino acids. CDR1 and CDR2 (germline): WSHSY, SAAADI. The CDR3 sequence is CASRDLFRDYEAEQYF. The CDR3 DNA reads TGCGCCAGCAGGGACCTCTTCCGGGACTATGAGGCCGAGCAGTACTTC.

In this sample, this clone turned up once. This sequence joins TRBV10-3 and TRBJ1-1; D is possibly TRBD1 (6 bases). V was clipped by 0 bases and J by 4 bases, with 18 bases between them. CDR1 and CDR2 (germline): ENHRY, SYGVKD. The CDR3 consists of 17 residues. The CDR3 region has the DNA TGTGCCATCAGTGAGTCACCTTTAACAGGGACGAGCACTGAAGCTTTCTTT. It is translated as CAISESPLTGTSTEAFF.

Turning to this clone: Other DNA variants within this sample encode the same CDR3. The chain employs TRBV7-2 and TRBJ2-7; 7 bases line up with TRBD2. In germline, CDR1 is SGHTA, CDR2 FQGNSA. The CDR3 is 14 amino acids. J was trimmed by 2 bases and V by 0 bases; bases with no gene match: 1. The CDR3: CASSLAAGPYEQYF. Written as DNA, the CDR3 is TGTGCCAGCAGCTTAGCAGCGGGACCCTACGAGCAGTACTTC.

The CDR3 loop reads CASSVSGLGGYTF. CDR3 in DNA: TGTGCCAGCAGTGTGAGCGGGTTGGGCGGCTACACCTTC. This chain uses TRBV2 with TRBJ1-2, with D unclear. The CDR3 is 13 residues long. Between the trimmed V and J ends, which lost 4 bases and 8 bases, there was a span of 14 bases. Per the germline V gene, CDR1 is SNHLY and CDR2 is FYNNEI.